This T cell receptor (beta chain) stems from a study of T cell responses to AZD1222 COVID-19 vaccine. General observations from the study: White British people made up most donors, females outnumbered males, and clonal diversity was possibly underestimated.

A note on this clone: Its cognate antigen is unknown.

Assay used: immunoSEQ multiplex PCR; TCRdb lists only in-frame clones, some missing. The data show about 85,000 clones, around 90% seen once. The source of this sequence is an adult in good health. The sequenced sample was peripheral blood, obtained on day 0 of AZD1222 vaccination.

CDR3 sequence: CASSVKGLAGGPTGELFF. The CDR3 DNA sequence: TGTGCCAGCAGCGTAAAGGGACTAGCGGGAGGGCCCACCGGGGAGCTGTTTTTT. V and J are TRBV9 and TRBJ2-2; 16 nucleotides match TRBD2. CDR3 length equals 18 residues. Germline values: CDR1 SGDLS, CDR2 YYNGEE. Trimming removed 1 base from V and 4 bases from J; junction bases left unmatched: 4.